This T cell receptor (beta chain) was captured in a study of T cell repertoires in cytomegalovirus infection. Background on the study: Newly reported HLA-C-restricted and thoroughly characterized HLA-B-restricted CMV epitopes were employed. Signatures in public TCR beta sequences pointed to both CMV infection and matching HLA type. Regarding the study as a whole: What dominated the ex vivo response were HLA-C-restricted CMV-specific TCR beta clonotypes. Accumulated public TCR beta family frequency recognized individuals carrying CMV together with the relevant HLA.

The V end was cut by 0 bases, the J end by 5 bases, with 13 bases between. The germline V gene has CDR1 LGHNT and CDR2 FRNRAP. This CDR3 spans 16 amino acids. There are a few counts of this clonotype. What it binds is not known. One entry per CDR3 protein results from TCRdb running MiXCR on the reads. This sample has a few hundred thousand distinct CDR3 sequences, with around 29% found just once. This receptor was identified in a human donor in good health (CMV status not recorded). Some clones in this sample may be carry-over from other donors' samples. The sequenced sample was cultured PBMCs, obtained from culture after CMV antigen stimulation. This chain connects TRBV12-5 to TRBJ2-2, with a possible D match to TRBD1 (5 bases). CDR3 DNA: TGTGCTAGTGGTTTGGTATTCTGGCAGGGTACCGGGGAGCTGTTTTTT. Translating gives CASGLVFWQGTGELFF.